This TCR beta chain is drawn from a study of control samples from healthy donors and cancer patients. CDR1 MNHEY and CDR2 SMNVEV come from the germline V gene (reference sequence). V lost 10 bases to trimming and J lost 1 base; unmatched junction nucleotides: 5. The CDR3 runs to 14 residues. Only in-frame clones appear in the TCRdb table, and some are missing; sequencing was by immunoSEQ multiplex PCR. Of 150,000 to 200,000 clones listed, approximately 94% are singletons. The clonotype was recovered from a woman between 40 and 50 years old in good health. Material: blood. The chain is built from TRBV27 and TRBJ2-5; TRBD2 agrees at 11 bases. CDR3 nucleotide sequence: TGTGCCACCAGGACTAGCGGGCCCCAAGAGACCCAGTACTTC. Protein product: CATRTSGPQETQYF.